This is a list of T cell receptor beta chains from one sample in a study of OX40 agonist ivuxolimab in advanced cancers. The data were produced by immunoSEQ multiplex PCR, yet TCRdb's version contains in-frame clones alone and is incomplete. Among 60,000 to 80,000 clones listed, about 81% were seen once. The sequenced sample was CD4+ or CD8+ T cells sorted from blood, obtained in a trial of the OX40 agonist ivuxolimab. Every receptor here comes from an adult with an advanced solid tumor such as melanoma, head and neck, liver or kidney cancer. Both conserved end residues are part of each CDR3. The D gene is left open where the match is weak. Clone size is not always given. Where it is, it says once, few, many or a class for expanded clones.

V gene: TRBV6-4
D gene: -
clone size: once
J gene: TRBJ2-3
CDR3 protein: CASSDSGRGADTQYF
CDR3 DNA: TGTGCCAGCAGTGACTCGGGCAGGGGAGCAGATACGCAGTATTTT

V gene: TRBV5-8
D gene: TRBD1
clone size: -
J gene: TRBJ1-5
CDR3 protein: CASSSMDRGTSNQPQHF
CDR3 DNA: TGTGCCAGCAGCTCAATGGACAGGGGGACTAGCAATCAGCCCCAGCATTTT

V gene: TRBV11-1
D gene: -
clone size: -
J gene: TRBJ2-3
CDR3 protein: CASSPGQYTDTQYF
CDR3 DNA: TGTGCCAGCAGCCCAGGACAGTACACAGATACGCAGTATTTT

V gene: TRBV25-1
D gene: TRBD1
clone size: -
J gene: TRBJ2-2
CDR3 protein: CASTPRQGWAGELFF
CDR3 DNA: TGTGCCAGCACCCCCCGACAGGGGTGGGCCGGGGAGCTGTTTTTT

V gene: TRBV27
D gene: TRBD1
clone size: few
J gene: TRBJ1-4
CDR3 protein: CASSSYPGTGDEKLFF
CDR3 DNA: TGTGCCAGCAGCTCCTACCCCGGGACAGGGGATGAAAAACTGTTTTTT

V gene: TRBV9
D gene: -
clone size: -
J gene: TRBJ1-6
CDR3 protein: CASSVQLGSESSYNSPLHF
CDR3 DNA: TGTGCCAGCAGCGTACAGTTAGGGTCCGAGAGCTCCTATAATTCACCCCTCCACTTT

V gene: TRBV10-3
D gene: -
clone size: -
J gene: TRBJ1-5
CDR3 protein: CAISESRGFEPQHF
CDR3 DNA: TGTGCCATCAGTGAGTCGAGAGGGTTTGAGCCCCAGCATTTT

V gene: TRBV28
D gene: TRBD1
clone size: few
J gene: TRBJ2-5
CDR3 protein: CASSRGQGRETQYF
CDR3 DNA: TGTGCCAGCAGTAGAGGACAGGGGAGAGAGACCCAGTACTTC

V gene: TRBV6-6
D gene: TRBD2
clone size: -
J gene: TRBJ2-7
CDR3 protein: CASSPLLAGGPYEQYF
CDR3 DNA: TGTGCCAGCAGTCCCCTCCTAGCGGGGGGGCCCTACGAGCAGTACTTC

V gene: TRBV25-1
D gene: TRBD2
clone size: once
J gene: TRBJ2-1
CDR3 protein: CASSELPSGSYNEQFF
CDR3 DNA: TGTGCCAGCAGTGAACTGCCTAGCGGCTCCTACAATGAGCAGTTCTTC

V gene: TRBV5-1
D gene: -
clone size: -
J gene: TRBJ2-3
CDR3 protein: CASSLSGPSTDTQYF
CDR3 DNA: TGCGCCAGCAGCTTGTCGGGACCAAGCACAGATACGCAGTATTTT

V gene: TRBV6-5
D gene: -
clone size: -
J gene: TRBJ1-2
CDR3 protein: CASSVRWEGGYTF
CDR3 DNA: TGTGCCAGCAGCGTCAGGTGGGAGGGTGGCTACACCTTC

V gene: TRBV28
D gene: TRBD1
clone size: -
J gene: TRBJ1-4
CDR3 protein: CASSRGQGREKLFF
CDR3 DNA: TGTGCCAGCAGTCGGGGACAGGGGCGCGAAAAACTGTTTTTT

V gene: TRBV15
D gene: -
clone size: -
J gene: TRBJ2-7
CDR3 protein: CATSNRVTNEQYF
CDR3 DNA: TGTGCCACCAGCAACCGGGTTACTAACGAGCAGTACTTC

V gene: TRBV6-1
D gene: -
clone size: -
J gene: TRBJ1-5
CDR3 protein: CASRTPRNNQPQHF
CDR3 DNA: TGTGCCAGCCGGACACCTCGCAACAATCAGCCCCAGCATTTT

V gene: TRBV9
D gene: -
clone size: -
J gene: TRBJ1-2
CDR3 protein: CASSVGSWGNYGYTF
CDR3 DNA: TGTGCCAGCAGCGTAGGAAGTTGGGGGAACTATGGCTACACCTTC

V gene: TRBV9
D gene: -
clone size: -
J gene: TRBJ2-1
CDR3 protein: CASSRPDSLTNEQFF
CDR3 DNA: TGTGCCAGCAGCCGACCCGACAGCCTAACCAATGAGCAGTTCTTC

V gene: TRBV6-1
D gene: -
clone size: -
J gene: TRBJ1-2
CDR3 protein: CASRLGQTFYGYTF
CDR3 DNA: TGTGCCAGCAGACTAGGACAGACCTTCTATGGCTACACCTTC

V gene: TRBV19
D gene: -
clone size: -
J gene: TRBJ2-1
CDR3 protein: CASSIGVGNYNEQFF
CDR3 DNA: TGTGCCAGTAGTATAGGGGTGGGAAATTACAATGAGCAGTTCTTC

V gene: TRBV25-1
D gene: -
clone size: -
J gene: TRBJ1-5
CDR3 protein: CASSEGRYSNQPQHF
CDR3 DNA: TGTGCCAGCAGTGAAGGCCGATATAGCAATCAGCCCCAGCATTTT

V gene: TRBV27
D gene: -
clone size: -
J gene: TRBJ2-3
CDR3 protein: CASSLFGTDTQYF
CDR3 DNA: TGTGCCAGCAGTCTTTTCGGCACAGATACGCAGTATTTT

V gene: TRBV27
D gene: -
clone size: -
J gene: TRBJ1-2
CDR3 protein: CASSFGQGGFYGYTF
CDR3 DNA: TGTGCCAGCAGTTTCGGGCAGGGTGGGTTTTATGGCTACACCTTC

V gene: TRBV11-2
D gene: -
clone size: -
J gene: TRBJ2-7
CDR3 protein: CASSFGTLPREQYF
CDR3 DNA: TGTGCCAGCAGCTTTGGGACCCTTCCTCGCGAGCAGTACTTC

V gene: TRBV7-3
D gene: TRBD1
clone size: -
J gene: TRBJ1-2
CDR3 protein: CASSSGQGASYTF
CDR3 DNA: TGTGCCAGCAGCTCGGGACAGGGAGCGAGCTACACCTTC

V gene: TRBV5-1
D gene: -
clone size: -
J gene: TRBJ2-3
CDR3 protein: CASSRQGEADTQYF
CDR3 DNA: TGCGCCAGCAGCCGCCAGGGGGAGGCAGATACGCAGTATTTT

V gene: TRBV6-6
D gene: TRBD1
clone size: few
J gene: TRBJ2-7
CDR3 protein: CASSVDRAEQYF
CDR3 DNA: TGTGCCAGCAGTGTCGACAGGGCCGAGCAGTACTTC